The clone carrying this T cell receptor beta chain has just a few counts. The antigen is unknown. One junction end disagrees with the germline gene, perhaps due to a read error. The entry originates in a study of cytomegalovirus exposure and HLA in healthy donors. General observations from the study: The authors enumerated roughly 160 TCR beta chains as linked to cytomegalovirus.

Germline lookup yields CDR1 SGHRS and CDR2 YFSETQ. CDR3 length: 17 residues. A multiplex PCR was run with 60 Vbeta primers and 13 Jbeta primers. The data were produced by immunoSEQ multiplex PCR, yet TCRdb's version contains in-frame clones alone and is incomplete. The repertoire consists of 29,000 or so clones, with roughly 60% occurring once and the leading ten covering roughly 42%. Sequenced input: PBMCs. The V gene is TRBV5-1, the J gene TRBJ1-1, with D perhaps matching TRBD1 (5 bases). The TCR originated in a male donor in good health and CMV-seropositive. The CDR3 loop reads CVSSPRGPRSSNTEAFF. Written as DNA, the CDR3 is TGCGTCAGCAGCCCGCGGGGACCGAGGAGTTCGAACACTGAAGCTTTCTTT.